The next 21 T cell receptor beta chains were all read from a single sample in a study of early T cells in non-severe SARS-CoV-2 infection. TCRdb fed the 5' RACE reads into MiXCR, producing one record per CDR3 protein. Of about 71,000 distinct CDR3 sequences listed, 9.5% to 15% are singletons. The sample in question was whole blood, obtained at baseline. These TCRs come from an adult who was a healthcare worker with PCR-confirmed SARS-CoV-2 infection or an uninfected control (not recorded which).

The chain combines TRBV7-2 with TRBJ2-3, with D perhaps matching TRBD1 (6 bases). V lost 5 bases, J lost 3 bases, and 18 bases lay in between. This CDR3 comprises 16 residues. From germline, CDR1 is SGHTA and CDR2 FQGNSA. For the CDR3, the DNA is TGTGCCAGCAGCCCCGTTTGGGGGCGGTGGACAGATACGCAGTATTTT. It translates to CASSPVWGRWTDTQYF.

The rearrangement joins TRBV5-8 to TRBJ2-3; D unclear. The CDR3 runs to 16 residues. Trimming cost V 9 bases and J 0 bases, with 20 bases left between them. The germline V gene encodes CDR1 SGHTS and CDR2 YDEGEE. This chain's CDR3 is CATNNRLWASTDTQYF. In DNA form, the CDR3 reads TGTGCCACCAACAACCGTTTGTGGGCCAGCACAGATACGCAGTATTTT.

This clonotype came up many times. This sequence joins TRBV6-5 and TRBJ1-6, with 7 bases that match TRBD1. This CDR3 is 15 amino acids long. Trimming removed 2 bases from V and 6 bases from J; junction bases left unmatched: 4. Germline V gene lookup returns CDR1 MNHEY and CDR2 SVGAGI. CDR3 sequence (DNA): TGTGCCAGCAGTTACGAAGGGACAGTTAATTCACCCCTCCACTTT. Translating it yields CASSYEGTVNSPLHF.

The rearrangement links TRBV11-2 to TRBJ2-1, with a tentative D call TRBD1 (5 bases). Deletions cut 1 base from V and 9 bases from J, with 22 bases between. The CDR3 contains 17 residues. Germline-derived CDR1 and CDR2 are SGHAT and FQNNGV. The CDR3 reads CASSLVGATFPRGEQFF. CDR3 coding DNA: TGTGCCAGCAGCTTAGTTGGGGCAACCTTCCCGCGAGGTGAGCAGTTCTTC. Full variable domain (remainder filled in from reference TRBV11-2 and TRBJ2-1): EAGVAQSPRYKIIEKRQSVAFWCNPISGHATLYWYQQILGQGPKLLIQFQNNGVVDDSQLPKDRFSAERLKGVDSTLKIQPAKLEDSAVYLCASSLVGATFPRGEQFFGPGTRLTVL.

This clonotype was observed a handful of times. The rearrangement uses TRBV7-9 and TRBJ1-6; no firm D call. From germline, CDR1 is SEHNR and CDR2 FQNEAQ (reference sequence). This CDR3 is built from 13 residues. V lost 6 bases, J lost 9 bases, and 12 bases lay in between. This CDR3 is CASRSNAVSPLHF. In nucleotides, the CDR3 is TGTGCCAGCAGATCCAACGCGGTTTCACCCCTCCACTTT. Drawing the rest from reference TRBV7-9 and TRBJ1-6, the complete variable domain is DTGVSQNPRHKITKRGQNVTFRCDPISEHNRLYWYRQTLGQGPEFLTYFQNEAQLEKSRLLSDRFSAERPKGSFSTLEIQRTEQGDSAMYLCASRSNAVSPLHFGNGTRLTVT.

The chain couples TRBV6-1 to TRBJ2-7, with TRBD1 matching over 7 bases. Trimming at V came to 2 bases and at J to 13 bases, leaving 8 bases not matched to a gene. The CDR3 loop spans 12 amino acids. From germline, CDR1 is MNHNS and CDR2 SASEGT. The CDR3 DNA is TGTGCCAGCAGTGAATGGGACAGCAAACAATACTTC. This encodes CASSEWDSKQYF.

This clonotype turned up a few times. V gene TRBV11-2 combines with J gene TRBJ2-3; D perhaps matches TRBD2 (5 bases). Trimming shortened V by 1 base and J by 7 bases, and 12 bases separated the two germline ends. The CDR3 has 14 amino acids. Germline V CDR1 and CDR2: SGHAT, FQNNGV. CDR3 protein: CASSLGSGSHTQYF. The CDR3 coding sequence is TGTGCCAGCAGCTTAGGAAGCGGCAGCCATACGCAGTATTTT.

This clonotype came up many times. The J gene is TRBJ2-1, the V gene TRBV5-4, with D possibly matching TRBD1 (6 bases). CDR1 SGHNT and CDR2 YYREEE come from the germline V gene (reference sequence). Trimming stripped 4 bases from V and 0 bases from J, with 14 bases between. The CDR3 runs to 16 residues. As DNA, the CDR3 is TGTGCCAGCAGCCCCTTTAGGGGGAGCTCCTACAATGAGCAGTTCTTC. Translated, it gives CASSPFRGSSYNEQFF.

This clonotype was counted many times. The CDR3 here is CASSSNAGGPGTGELFF. As DNA, the CDR3 is TGTGCCAGCAGTTCCAACGCGGGGGGGCCGGGCACCGGGGAGCTGTTTTTT. The chain employs TRBV7-6 and TRBJ2-2; TRBD2 agrees at 9 bases. The trim removed 6 bases at V and 4 bases at J, leaving 12 bases unmatched. CDR3 length: 17 residues. Per germline, CDR1 SGHVS and CDR2 FNYEAQ.

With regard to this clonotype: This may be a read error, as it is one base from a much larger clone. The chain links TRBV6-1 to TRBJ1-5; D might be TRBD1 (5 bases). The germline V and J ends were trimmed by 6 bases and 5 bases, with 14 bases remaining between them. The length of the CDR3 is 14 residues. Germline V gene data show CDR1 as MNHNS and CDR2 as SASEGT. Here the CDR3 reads CASRGELQDQPQHF. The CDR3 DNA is TGTGCCAGCAGAGGGGAGCTCCAGGATCAGCCCCAGCATTTT.

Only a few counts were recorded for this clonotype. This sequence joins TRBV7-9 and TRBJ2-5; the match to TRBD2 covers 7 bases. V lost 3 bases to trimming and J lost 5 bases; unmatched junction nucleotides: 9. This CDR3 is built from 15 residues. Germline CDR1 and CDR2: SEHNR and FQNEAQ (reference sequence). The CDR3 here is CASSFDLTSRETQYF. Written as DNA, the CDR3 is TGTGCCAGCAGCTTTGACCTGACTAGCAGGGAGACCCAGTACTTC.

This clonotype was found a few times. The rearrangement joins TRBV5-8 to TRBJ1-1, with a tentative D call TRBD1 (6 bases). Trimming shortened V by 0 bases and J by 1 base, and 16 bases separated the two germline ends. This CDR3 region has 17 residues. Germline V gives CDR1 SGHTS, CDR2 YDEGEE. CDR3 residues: CASSLAWDGGANTEAFF. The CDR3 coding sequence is TGTGCCAGCAGCTTGGCTTGGGACGGGGGCGCGAACACTGAAGCTTTCTTT.

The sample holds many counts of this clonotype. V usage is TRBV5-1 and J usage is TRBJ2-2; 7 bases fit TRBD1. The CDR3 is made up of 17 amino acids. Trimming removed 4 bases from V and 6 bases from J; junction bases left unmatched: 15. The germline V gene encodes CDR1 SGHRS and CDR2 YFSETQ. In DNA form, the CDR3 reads TGCGCCAGCAGCCTACCCACCGGGACAGCACTATCCGGGGAGCTGTTTTTT. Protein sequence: CASSLPTGTALSGELFF.

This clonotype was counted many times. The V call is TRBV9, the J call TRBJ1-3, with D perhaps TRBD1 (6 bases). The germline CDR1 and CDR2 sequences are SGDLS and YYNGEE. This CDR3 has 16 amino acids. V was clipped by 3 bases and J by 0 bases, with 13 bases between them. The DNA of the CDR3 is TGTGCCAGCAGCGGGGGGGCCGGATACTCTGGAAACACCATATATTTT. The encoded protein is CASSGGAGYSGNTIYF.

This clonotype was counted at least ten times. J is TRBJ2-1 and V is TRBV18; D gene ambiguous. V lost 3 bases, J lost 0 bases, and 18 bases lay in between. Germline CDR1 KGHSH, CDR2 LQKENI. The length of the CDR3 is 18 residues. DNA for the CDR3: TGTGCCAGCTCACCCTATCGGGTTGGGGTTGGCTCCTACAATGAGCAGTTCTTC. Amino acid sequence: CASSPYRVGVGSYNEQFF.

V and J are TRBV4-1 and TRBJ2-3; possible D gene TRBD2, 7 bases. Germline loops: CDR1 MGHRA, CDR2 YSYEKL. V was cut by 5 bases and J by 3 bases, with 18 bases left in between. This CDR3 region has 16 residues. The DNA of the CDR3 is TGCGCCAGCAGCGGGAATGCGGGGGCCGTAACAGATACGCAGTATTTT. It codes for CASSGNAGAVTDTQYF.

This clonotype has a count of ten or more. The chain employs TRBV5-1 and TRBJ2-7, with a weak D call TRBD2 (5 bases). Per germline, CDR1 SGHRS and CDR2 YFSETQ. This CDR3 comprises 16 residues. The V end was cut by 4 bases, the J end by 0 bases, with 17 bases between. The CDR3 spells CASSRLSAGYSYEQYF. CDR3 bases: TGCGCCAGCAGCCGACTTAGCGCGGGTTACTCCTACGAGCAGTACTTC. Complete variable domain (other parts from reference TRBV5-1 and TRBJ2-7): KAGVTQTPRYLIKTRGQQVTLSCSPISGHRSVSWYQQTPGQGLQFLFEYFSETQRNKGNFPGRFSGRQFSNSRSEMNVSTLELGDSALYLCASSRLSAGYSYEQYFGPGTRLTVT.

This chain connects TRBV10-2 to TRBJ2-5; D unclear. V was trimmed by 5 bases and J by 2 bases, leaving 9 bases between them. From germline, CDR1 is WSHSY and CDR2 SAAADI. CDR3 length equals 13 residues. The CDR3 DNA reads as TGCGCCAGCAGTTCAGTAGTTCAAGAGACCCAGTACTTC. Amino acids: CASSSVVQETQYF.

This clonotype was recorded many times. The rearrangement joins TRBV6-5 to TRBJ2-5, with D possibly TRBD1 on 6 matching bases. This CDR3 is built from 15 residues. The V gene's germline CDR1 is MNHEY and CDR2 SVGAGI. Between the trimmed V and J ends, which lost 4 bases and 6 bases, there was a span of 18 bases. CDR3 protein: CASSSQGLRLKTQYF. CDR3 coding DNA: TGTGCCAGCAGTTCCCAGGGGTTGCGTTTGAAGACCCAGTACTTC.

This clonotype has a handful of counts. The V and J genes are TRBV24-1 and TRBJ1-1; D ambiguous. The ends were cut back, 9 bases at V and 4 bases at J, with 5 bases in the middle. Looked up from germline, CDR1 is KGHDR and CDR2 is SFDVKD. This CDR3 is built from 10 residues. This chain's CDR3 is CATGVTEAFF. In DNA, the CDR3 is TGTGCCACCGGGGTCACTGAAGCTTTCTTT.

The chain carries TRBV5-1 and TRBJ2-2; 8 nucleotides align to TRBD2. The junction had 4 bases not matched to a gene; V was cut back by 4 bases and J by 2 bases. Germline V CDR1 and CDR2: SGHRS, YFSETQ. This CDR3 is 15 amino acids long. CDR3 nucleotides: TGCGCCAGCAGCCCAACTAGCGGAAACACCGGGGAGCTGTTTTTT. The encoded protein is CASSPTSGNTGELFF. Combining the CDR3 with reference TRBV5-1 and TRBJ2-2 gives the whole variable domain KAGVTQTPRYLIKTRGQQVTLSCSPISGHRSVSWYQQTPGQGLQFLFEYFSETQRNKGNFPGRFSGRQFSNSRSEMNVSTLELGDSALYLCASSPTSGNTGELFFGEGSRLTVL.